These T cell receptor beta chains were read from a single sample in a study of metastatic and nonmetastatic thyroid tumors. MiXCR was used by TCRdb to re-call the PCR reads. Of 15,000 to 20,000 clones in the sample, 22% are singletons; the top ten hold about 10%. Sequencing was done on a sample of tumor tissue. Receptors were obtained from a male donor with papillary thyroid cancer or a benign thyroid nodule (not recorded which). Some clones in this sample may be carry-over from other donors' samples. The CDR3 runs from the conserved cysteine through the conserved F or W. The D gene is left open where the match is weak. Part of the rows lack a size; the others show once, few, many or a class for expanded clones.

d_gene: NA; v_gene: TRBV6-2/TRBV6-3; j_gene: TRBJ1-6; abundance: NA; CDR3aa: CASSSSGVSPLHF; CDR3nt: TGTGCCAGCAGTTCCTCCGGGGTCTCACCCCTCCACTTT
d_gene: NA; v_gene: TRBV5-1; j_gene: TRBJ1-2; abundance: many; CDR3aa: CASSLSTGEDGYTF; CDR3nt: TGCGCCAGCAGCTTGAGTACGGGAGAGGATGGCTACACCTTC
d_gene: TRBD1; v_gene: TRBV12-3/TRBV12-4; j_gene: TRBJ1-2; abundance: many; CDR3aa: CASSPGQGAHGYTF; CDR3nt: TGTGCCAGCAGTCCGGGACAGGGGGCTCATGGCTACACCTTC
d_gene: NA; v_gene: TRBV11-2; j_gene: TRBJ2-7; abundance: many; CDR3aa: CASSSWTFYEQYF; CDR3nt: TGTGCCAGCAGCTCTTGGACATTCTACGAGCAGTACTTC
d_gene: TRBD2; v_gene: TRBV28; j_gene: TRBJ2-7; abundance: medium-sized; CDR3aa: CASSGLLGGGTTYEQYF; CDR3nt: TGTGCCAGCAGTGGTCTCTTAGGCGGCGGGACTACCTACGAGCAGTACTTC
d_gene: NA; v_gene: TRBV6-2/TRBV6-3; j_gene: TRBJ2-7; abundance: few; CDR3aa: CASNISDAYKEQYF; CDR3nt: TGTGCCAGCAATATCTCGGACGCTTATAAAGAGCAGTACTTC
d_gene: NA; v_gene: TRBV20-1; j_gene: TRBJ2-7; abundance: many; CDR3aa: CSAPGTRTYEQYF; CDR3nt: TGCAGTGCTCCCGGGACGCGGACCTACGAGCAGTACTTC
d_gene: NA; v_gene: TRBV6-1; j_gene: TRBJ1-5; abundance: medium-sized; CDR3aa: CASSSGQIHQPQHF; CDR3nt: TGTGCCAGCAGCTCCGGACAGATCCATCAGCCCCAGCATTTT
d_gene: TRBD2; v_gene: TRBV18; j_gene: TRBJ2-7; abundance: many; CDR3aa: CASSLKGGSGLAGPTYEQYF; CDR3nt: TGTGCCAGCTCACTCAAAGGGGGGTCGGGACTAGCGGGACCTACCTACGAGCAGTACTTC
d_gene: NA; v_gene: TRBV4-2; j_gene: TRBJ2-3; abundance: many; CDR3aa: CASSQAIGPDTQYF; CDR3nt: TGTGCCAGCAGCCAAGCAATTGGGCCAGATACGCAGTATTTT
d_gene: NA; v_gene: TRBV12-3/TRBV12-4; j_gene: TRBJ1-3; abundance: NA; CDR3aa: CARFGRGRSGNTLYF; CDR3nt: TGTGCCAGGTTCGGCAGGGGAAGATCTGGAAACACCTTATATTTT
d_gene: TRBD2; v_gene: TRBV6-5; j_gene: TRBJ2-7; abundance: many; CDR3aa: CASSYYGLAGSSYEQYF; CDR3nt: TGTGCCAGCAGTTACTACGGACTAGCGGGGAGCTCCTACGAGCAGTACTTC
d_gene: NA; v_gene: TRBV29-1; j_gene: TRBJ1-1; abundance: many; CDR3aa: CSFQAGSRTEAFF; CDR3nt: TGCAGCTTCCAGGCAGGGAGTCGAACTGAAGCTTTCTTT
d_gene: TRBD2; v_gene: TRBV10-2; j_gene: TRBJ2-1; abundance: many; CDR3aa: CASGRREGNEQFF; CDR3nt: TGCGCCAGCGGAAGGCGGGAGGGCAATGAGCAGTTCTTC
d_gene: NA; v_gene: TRBV2; j_gene: TRBJ2-7; abundance: many; CDR3aa: CASSVRDLYEQYF; CDR3nt: TGTGCCAGCAGTGTCAGGGACCTCTACGAGCAGTACTTC
d_gene: NA; v_gene: TRBV12-3/TRBV12-4; j_gene: TRBJ1-1; abundance: many; CDR3aa: CASSFRGRNTEAFF; CDR3nt: TGTGCCAGCAGTTTTAGGGGCCGCAACACTGAAGCTTTCTTT
d_gene: NA; v_gene: TRBV5-1; j_gene: TRBJ2-3; abundance: many; CDR3aa: CASSFGDPTDTQYF; CDR3nt: TGCGCCAGCAGCTTCGGGGATCCCACAGATACGCAGTATTTT
d_gene: NA; v_gene: TRBV29-1; j_gene: TRBJ1-1; abundance: NA; CDR3aa: CSVAGAKTEAFF; CDR3nt: TGCAGCGTTGCAGGGGCGAAGACTGAAGCGTTCTTT
d_gene: NA; v_gene: TRBV5-6; j_gene: TRBJ1-2; abundance: NA; CDR3aa: CASSRGGNGYTF; CDR3nt: TGTGCCAGCAGCCGAGGGGGGAATGGCTACACCTTC
d_gene: NA; v_gene: TRBV27; j_gene: TRBJ2-1; abundance: many; CDR3aa: CASSSGTRTIYEQFF; CDR3nt: TGTGCCAGCAGTTCCGGGACCCGAACTATCTATGAGCAGTTCTTC
d_gene: NA; v_gene: TRBV11-2; j_gene: TRBJ1-1; abundance: NA; CDR3aa: CASSLAVHTEAFF; CDR3nt: TGTGCCAGCAGCTTAGCAGTGCACACTGAAGCTTTCTTT
d_gene: NA; v_gene: TRBV12-3/TRBV12-4; j_gene: TRBJ1-1; abundance: many; CDR3aa: CASSVSRAGTEAFF; CDR3nt: TGTGCCAGCAGCGTCAGTAGGGCGGGCACTGAAGCTTTCTTT